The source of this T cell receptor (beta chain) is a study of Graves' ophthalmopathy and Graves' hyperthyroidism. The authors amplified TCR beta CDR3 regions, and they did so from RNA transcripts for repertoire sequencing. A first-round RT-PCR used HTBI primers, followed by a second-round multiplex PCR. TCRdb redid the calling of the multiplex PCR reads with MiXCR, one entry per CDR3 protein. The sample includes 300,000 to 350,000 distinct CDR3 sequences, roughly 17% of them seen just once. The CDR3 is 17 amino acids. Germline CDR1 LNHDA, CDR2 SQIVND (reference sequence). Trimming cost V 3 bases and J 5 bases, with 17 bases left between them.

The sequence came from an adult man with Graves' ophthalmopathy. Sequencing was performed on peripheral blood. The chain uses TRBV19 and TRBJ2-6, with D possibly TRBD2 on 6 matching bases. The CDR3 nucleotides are TGTGCCAGTAGTATTTCCCCAGGGAGGACTTGGGCCAACGTCCTGACTTTC. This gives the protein CASSISPGRTWANVLTF. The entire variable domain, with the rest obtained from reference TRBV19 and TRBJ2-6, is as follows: DGGITQSPKYLFRKEGQNVTLSCEQNLNHDAMYWYRQDPGQGLRLIYYSQIVNDFQKGDIAEGYSVSREKKESFPLTVTSAQKNPTAFYLCASSISPGRTWANVLTFGAGSRLTVL.